Listed below are T cell receptor beta chains from one sample, sequenced in a study of shared clonotypes between healthy human individuals. Data came from immunoSEQ multiplex PCR; TCRdb stores just in-frame clones and leaves some out. This sample has fewer than 1.6 million clones, with roughly 98.5% found just once. Sequencing was done on a sample of naive CD4+ T cells sorted from blood. The receptors derive from a man younger than 40 in good health. The CDR3 runs from the conserved cysteine through the conserved F or W.

v_gene: TRBV5-4; CDR3aa: CASNSLGGQRQETQYF
v_gene: TRBV18; CDR3aa: CASSPPPGFYGYTF
v_gene: TRBV5-1; CDR3aa: CASSLDGDEQFF
v_gene: TRBV2; CDR3aa: CASRDRGFGYTF
v_gene: TRBV7-2; CDR3aa: CASSLAWEHEQYF
v_gene: TRBV28; CDR3aa: CASSFYLTGPYEQYF
v_gene: TRBV7-2; CDR3aa: CASRQQETQYF
v_gene: TRBV7-9; CDR3aa: CASSPWGERQETQYF
v_gene: TRBV11-3; CDR3aa: CASSRDSNTGELFF
v_gene: TRBV5-1; CDR3aa: CASSFPGLAGSSSYNEQFF
v_gene: TRBV6-1; CDR3aa: CASSEARPNYGYTF
v_gene: TRBV4-1; CDR3aa: CASSQDWSYNEQFF
v_gene: TRBV5-1; CDR3aa: CASSWGGGAYEQFF
v_gene: TRBV9; CDR3aa: CASSVKEGTAYNEQFF
v_gene: TRBV29-1; CDR3aa: CSVVSLVGTGISYEQYF
v_gene: TRBV9; CDR3aa: CASSVEGVFAGELFF
v_gene: TRBV10-1; CDR3aa: CASSESRGWREAFF
v_gene: TRBV15; CDR3aa: CATSRDRASVNSNEQFF
v_gene: TRBV10-3; CDR3aa: CATNTDSGNTIYF
v_gene: TRBV30; CDR3aa: CAWESQSGIEKLFF
v_gene: TRBV2; CDR3aa: CASSGQGTDTQYF
v_gene: TRBV4-1; CDR3aa: CASSQGGLSTDTQYF
v_gene: TRBV4-3; CDR3aa: CASSQEGDGNTIYF
v_gene: TRBV19; CDR3aa: CASSPRLAGRRWAGELFF
v_gene: TRBV18; CDR3aa: CASSPLAGMGNEQFF
v_gene: TRBV11-2; CDR3aa: CASSLGRNTEAFF
v_gene: TRBV7-2; CDR3aa: CASSLGDRNQPQHF
v_gene: TRBV28; CDR3aa: CASSSVSGLVIYEQYF
v_gene: TRBV29-1; CDR3aa: CSVDGPGRGIDGYTF
v_gene: TRBV5-4; CDR3aa: CASSSIAGEQFF
v_gene: TRBV5-1; CDR3aa: CASSLGLAGADYNEQFF
v_gene: TRBV10-2; CDR3aa: CASSDGPNYGYTF
v_gene: TRBV7-2; CDR3aa: CASSLGQANTEAFF